This paragraph covers one T cell receptor beta chain sequence. V dropped 3 bases and J dropped 5; count of bases not matched to a gene: 5. The germline V gene has CDR1 KGHSH and CDR2 LQKENI. The CDR3 totals 15 residues. The data derive from a study of blood T cell repertoires in COVID-19. Overall study: COVID-19 samples, acute and convalescent, were from the United States, Italy and Spain. The cDNA or gDNA used as material had been derived from T cells, B-cell-depleted T cells, or PBMCs.

Source study methods: Estimation of nucleated cell counts was performed using reference gene primer amplification. Some clones are missing from TCRdb's copy, which holds only in-frame ones; the method was immunoSEQ multiplex PCR. V, J and clone size were drawn from that table, and D and trimming were deduced from the DNA. The sample includes approximately 160,000 clones, 80% to 90% seen only once; the top ten take about a tenth. This TCR derives from a human donor in a cohort sampled during active COVID-19. The sequenced sample was peripheral blood. This chain connects TRBV18 to TRBJ2-7, with 12 positions matching TRBD2. For the CDR3, the DNA is TGTGCCAGCTCACCGATGACTAGCGGGGGTAACGAGCAGTACTTC. Translated, it gives CASSPMTSGGNEQYF.